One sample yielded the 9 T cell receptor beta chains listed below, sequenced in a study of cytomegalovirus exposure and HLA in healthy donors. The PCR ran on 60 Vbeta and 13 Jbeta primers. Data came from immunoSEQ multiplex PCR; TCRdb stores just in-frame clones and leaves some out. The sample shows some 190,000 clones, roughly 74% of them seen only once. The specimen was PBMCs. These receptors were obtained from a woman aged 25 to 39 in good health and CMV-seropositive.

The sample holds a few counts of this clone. The DNA of the CDR3 is TGTGCCAGCAGTGGAAAACCGGGACACATCACAGATACGCAGTATTTT. Protein product: CASSGKPGHITDTQYF. This chain uses TRBV25-1 with TRBJ2-3; maybe TRBD1 (6 bases). Trimming removed 4 bases at V and 2 bases at J, with 16 bases between. CDR3 size: 16 residues. Germline CDR1 reads MGHDK; CDR2 reads SYGVNS.

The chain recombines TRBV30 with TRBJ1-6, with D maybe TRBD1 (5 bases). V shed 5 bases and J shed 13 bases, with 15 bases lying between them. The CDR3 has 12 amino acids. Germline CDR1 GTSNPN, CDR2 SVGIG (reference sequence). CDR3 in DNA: TGTGCCTGGGACAGAAAGAATAGTCCCCTCCACTTT. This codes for CAWDRKNSPLHF.

The CDR3 sequence: CASVTGVEQETQYF. As DNA, the CDR3 is TGTGCCAGCGTTACAGGGGTTGAGCAAGAGACCCAGTACTTC. The chain combines TRBV7-8 with TRBJ2-5; TRBD1 matches 7 bases. Germline CDR1 is SGHVS and CDR2 is FQNEAQ. The CDR3 runs to 14 residues. V was clipped by 8 bases and J by 2 bases; unmatched bases: 8.

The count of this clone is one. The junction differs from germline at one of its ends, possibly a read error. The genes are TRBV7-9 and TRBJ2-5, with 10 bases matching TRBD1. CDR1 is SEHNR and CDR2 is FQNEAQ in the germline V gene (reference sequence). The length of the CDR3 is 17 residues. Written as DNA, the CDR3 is TGTTCCAGCAGCTCCTTGGGCCGGACAGGGGGAGATGAGACCCAGTACTTC. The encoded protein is CSSSSLGRTGGDETQYF.

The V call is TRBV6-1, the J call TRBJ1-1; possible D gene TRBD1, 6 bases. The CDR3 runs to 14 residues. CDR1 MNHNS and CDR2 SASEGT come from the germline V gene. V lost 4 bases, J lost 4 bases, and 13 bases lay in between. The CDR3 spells CASSARGAGTEAFF. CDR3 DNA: TGTGCCAGCAGTGCTCGGGGGGCCGGCACTGAAGCTTTCTTT.

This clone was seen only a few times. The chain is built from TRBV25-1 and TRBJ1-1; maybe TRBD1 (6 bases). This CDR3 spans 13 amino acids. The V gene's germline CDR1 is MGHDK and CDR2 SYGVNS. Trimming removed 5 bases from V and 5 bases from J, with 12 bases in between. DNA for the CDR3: TGTGCCAGCAGTCCCCGCCAGGGGACTGAAGCTTTCTTT. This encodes CASSPRQGTEAFF.

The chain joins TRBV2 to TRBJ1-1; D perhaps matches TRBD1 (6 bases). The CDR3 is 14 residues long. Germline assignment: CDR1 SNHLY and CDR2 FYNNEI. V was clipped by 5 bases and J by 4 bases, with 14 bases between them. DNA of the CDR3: TGTGCCAGCAGTTTAGACAGGATGGGCACTGAAGCTTTCTTT. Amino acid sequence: CASSLDRMGTEAFF.

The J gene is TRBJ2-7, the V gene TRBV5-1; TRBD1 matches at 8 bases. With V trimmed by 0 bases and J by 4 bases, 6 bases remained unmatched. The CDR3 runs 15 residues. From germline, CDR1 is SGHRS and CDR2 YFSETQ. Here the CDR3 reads CASSLGGTGLYEQYF. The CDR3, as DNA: TGCGCCAGCAGCTTGGGGGGGACAGGACTATACGAGCAGTACTTC.

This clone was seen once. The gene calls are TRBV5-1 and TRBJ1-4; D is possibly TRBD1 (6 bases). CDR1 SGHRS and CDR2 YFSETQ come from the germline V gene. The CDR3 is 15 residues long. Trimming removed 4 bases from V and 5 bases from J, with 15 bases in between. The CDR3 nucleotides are TGCGCCAGCAGCATCGGCGGGGGGCGCAATGAAAAACTGTTTTTT. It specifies CASSIGGGRNEKLFF.